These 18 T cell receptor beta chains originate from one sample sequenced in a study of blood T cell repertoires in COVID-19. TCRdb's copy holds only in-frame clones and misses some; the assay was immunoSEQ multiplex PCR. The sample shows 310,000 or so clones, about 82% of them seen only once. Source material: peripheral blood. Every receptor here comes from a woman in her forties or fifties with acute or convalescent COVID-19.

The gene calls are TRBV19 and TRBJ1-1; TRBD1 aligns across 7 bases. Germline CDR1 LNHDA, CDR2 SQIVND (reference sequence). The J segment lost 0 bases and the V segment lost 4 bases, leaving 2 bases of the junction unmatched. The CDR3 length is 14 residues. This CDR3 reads CASSTGTVNTEAFF. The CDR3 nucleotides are TGTGCCAGTAGTACTGGGACAGTGAACACTGAAGCTTTCTTT.

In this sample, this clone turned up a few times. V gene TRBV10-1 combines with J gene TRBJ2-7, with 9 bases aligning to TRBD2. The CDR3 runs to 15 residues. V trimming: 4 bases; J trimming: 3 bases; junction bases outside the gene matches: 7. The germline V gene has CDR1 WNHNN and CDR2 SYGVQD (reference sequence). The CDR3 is CASSGGSGSLYEQYF. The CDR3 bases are TGCGCCAGCAGTGGGGGTAGCGGGAGTCTCTACGAGCAGTACTTC.

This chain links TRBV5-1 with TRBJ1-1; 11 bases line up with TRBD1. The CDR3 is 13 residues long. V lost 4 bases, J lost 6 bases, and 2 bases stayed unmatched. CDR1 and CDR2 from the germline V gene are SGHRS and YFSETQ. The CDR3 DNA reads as TGCGCCAGCAGCAGGGGACAGGGGGCTGAAGCTTTCTTT. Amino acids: CASSRGQGAEAFF.

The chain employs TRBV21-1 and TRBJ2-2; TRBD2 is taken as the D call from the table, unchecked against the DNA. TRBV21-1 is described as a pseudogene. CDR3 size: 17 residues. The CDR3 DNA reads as TGTGCCAGCAGCATTCTTTTAATGAGCGGAAACACCGGGGAGCTGTTTTTT. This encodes CASSILLMSGNTGELFF.

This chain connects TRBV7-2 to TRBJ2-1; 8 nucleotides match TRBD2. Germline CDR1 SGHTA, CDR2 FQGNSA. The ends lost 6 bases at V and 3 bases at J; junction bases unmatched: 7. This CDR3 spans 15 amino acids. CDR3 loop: CASRETGTSYNEQFF. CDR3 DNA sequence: TGTGCCAGCAGGGAAACCGGGACTAGCTACAATGAGCAGTTCTTC.

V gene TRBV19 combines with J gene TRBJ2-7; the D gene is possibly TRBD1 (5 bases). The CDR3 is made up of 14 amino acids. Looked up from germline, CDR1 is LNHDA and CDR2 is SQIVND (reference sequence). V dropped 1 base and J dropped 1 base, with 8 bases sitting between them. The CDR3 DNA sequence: TGTGCCAGTAGTATAGTAGCAGGGTCCTACGAGCAGTACTTC. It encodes CASSIVAGSYEQYF.

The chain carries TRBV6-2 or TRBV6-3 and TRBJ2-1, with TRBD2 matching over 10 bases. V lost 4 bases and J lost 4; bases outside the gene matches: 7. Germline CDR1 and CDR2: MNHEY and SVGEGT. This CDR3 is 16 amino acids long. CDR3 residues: CASSFTSGMAYNEQFF. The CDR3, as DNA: TGTGCCAGCAGTTTTACTAGCGGGATGGCGTACAATGAGCAGTTCTTC.

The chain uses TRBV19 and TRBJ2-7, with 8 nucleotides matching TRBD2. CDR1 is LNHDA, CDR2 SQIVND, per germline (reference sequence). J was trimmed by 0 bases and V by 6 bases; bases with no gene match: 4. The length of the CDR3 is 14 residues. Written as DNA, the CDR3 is TGTGCCAGTAGGCTAGCGGGTAGCTCCTACGAGCAGTACTTC. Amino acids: CASRLAGSSYEQYF.

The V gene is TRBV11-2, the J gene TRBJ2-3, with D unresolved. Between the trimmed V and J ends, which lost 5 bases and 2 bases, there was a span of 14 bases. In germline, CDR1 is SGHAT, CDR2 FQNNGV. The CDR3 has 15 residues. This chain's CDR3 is CASSPNVIATDTQYF. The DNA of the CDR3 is TGTGCCAGCAGCCCCAACGTAATAGCCACAGATACGCAGTATTTT.

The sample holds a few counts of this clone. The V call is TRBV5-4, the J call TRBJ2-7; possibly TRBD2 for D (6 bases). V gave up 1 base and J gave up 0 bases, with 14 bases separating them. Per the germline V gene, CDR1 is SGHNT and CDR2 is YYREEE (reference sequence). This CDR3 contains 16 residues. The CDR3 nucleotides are TGTGCCAGCAGCTTGCTCGAAGCGACTAGCTCCTACGAGCAGTACTTC. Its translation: CASSLLEATSSYEQYF.

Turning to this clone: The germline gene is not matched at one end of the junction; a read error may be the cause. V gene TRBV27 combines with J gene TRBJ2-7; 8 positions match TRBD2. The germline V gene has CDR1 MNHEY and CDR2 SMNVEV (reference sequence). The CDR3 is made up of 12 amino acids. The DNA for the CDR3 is TGTGCCAGCAGTTTACCTGAGCGGGAGCCGTACTTC. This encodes CASSLPEREPYF.

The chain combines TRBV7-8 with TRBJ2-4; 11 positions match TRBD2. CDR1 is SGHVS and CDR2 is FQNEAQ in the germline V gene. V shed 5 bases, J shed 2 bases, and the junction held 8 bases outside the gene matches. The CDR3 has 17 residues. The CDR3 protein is CASSVSGRAGTKNIQYF. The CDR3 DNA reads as TGTGCCAGCAGCGTTAGCGGGAGGGCCGGCACCAAAAACATTCAGTACTTC. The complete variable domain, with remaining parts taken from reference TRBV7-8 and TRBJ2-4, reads GAGVSQSPRYKVAKRGQDVALRCDPISGHVSLFWYQQALGQGPEFLTYFQNEAQLDKSGLPSDRFFAERPEGSVSTLKIQRTQQEDSAVYLCASSVSGRAGTKNIQYFGAGTRLSVL.

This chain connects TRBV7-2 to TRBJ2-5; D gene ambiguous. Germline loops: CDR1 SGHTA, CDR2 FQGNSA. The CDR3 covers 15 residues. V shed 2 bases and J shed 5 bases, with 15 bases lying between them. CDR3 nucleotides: TGTGCCAGCAGCTTATACCAGAATGCGAGGGAGACCCAGTACTTC. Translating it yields CASSLYQNARETQYF.

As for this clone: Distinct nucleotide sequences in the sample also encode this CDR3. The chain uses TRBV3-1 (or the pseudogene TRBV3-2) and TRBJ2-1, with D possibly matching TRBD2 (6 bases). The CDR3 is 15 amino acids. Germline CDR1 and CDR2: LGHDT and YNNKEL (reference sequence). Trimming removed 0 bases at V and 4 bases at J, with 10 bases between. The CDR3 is CASSQDLAGYNEQFF. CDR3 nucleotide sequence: TGTGCCAGCAGCCAAGATCTCGCGGGATACAATGAGCAGTTCTTC.

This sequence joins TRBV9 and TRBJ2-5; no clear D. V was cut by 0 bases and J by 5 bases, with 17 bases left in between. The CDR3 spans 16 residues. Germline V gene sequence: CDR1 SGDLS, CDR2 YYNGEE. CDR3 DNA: TGTGCCAGCAGCGTAGGGGCCGCACAGTTACCGGAGACCCAGTACTTC. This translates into CASSVGAAQLPETQYF. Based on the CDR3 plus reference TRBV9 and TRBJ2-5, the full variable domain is DSGVTQTPKHLITATGQRVTLRCSPRSGDLSVYWYQQSLDQGLQFLIQYYNGEERAKGNILERFSAQQFPDLHSELNLSSLELGDSALYFCASSVGAAQLPETQYFGPGTRLLVL.

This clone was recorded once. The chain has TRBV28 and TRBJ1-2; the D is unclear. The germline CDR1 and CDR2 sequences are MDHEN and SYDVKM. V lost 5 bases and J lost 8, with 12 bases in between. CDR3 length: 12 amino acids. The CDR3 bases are TGTGCCAGCAGTGAGTCAGAGGGAGGCTACACCTTC. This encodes CASSESEGGYTF.

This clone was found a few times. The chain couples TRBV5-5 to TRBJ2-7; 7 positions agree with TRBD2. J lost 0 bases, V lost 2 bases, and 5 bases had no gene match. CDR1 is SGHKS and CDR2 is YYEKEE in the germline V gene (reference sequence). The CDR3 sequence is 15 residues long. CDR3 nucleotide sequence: TGTGCCAGCAGCTTTGGGCTAGCGGTCTCCTACGAGCAGTACTTC. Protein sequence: CASSFGLAVSYEQYF.

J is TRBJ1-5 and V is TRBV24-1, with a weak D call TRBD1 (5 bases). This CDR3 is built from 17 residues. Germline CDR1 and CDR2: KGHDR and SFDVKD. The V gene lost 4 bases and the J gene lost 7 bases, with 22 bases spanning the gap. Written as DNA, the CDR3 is TGTGCCACCAGTGAGAACAGGAACGACCGGGGAGGACAGCCCCAGCATTTT. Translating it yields CATSENRNDRGGQPQHF.